This is a list of T cell receptor beta chains from one sample in a study of shared clonotypes between healthy human individuals. TCRdb's copy holds only in-frame clones and misses some; the assay was immunoSEQ multiplex PCR. The data contain fewer than 850,000 clones, roughly 96% of them singletons. The sample taken for sequencing was naive CD8+ T cells sorted from blood. Source of these receptors: a man between 25 and 39 years old in good health. CDR3s include the opening cysteine and the closing phenylalanine or tryptophan. A D gene is named only where the DNA matches it firmly. Size tells how often a clone was seen (once, few, many) or the class of an expanded clone, and some rows leave it out.

v_call	clone_size	d_call	j_call	cdr3_nt	cdr3_aa
TRBV10-3	.	.	TRBJ2-7	TGTGCCATCAGATCGGGATGGGTGCACTCCTACGAGCAGTACTTC	CAIRSGWVHSYEQYF
TRBV29-1	.	TRBD1	TRBJ2-1	TGCAGCGTTGGTCAGGGGGCAAGTGAGCAGTTCTTC	CSVGQGASEQFF
TRBV27	.	.	TRBJ2-7	TGTGCCAGCAGTTTATCGTGGGCTCGGAGGGTGGACGAGCAGTACTTC	CASSLSWARRVDEQYF
TRBV9	once	.	TRBJ1-3	TGTGCCAGCAGCGTAGCCGAACGCGCGGCTGCGAACACCATATATTTT	CASSVAERAAANTIYF
TRBV5-1	.	TRBD1	TRBJ1-1	TGCGCCAGCAGCCCGTCGACAGGGGTGAACACTGAAGCTTTCTTT	CASSPSTGVNTEAFF
TRBV27	.	.	TRBJ2-7	TGTGCCAGCAGTTTATCGACCGGCAACGGCTACGAGCAGTACTTC	CASSLSTGNGYEQYF
TRBV11-3	.	.	TRBJ1-1	TGTGCCAGCAGCGCGGGGGATCTCACTGAAGCTTTCTTT	CASSAGDLTEAFF
TRBV4-1	.	TRBD1	TRBJ2-7	TGCGCCAGCAGCCCAAGTCAGGGGGCCCACGAGCAGTACTTC	CASSPSQGAHEQYF
TRBV29-1	once	.	TRBJ2-2	TGCAGCGTTGTTCTTCATTCGAACACCGGGGAGCTGTTTTTT	CSVVLHSNTGELFF
TRBV4-1	.	.	TRBJ2-7	TGCGCCAGCAGCCAAGAACCCAACTACGAGCAGTACTTC	CASSQEPNYEQYF
TRBV5-1	.	.	TRBJ2-7	TGCGCCAGCAGAACCCTAGAAAGACCTTACGAGCAGTACTTC	CASRTLERPYEQYF
TRBV25-1	.	.	TRBJ2-5	TGTGCCAGCAGTGAAGGAGCGACCCAGTACTTC	CASSEGATQYF
TRBV7-9	.	TRBD1	TRBJ2-5	TGTGCCATTACGGCACCGGGACAGCCTCTCGAGGCCCAGTACTTC	CAITAPGQPLEAQYF
TRBV9	.	TRBD1	TRBJ1-3	TGTGCCAGCAGCGTAGACTGGGACAGCTCTGGAAACACCATATATTTT	CASSVDWDSSGNTIYF
TRBV9	.	.	TRBJ2-1	TGTGCCAGCAGCGTAGTACCCGAGGGCACTAACTCCTACAATGAGCAGTTCTTC	CASSVVPEGTNSYNEQFF
TRBV6-5	few	.	TRBJ2-7	TGTGCCAGCAGTTACTCAGGGGGGAGCTCCTACGAGCAGTACTTC	CASSYSGGSSYEQYF
TRBV27	.	.	TRBJ2-3	TGTGCCAGCGGCGTAATAAGTTGGGAACTCGGCGGGGCAGATACGCAGTATTTT	CASGVISWELGGADTQYF
TRBV4-1	.	TRBD2	TRBJ2-7	TGCGCCAGCAGCCAATTTAGCGGGAGGGACTACGAGCAGTACTTC	CASSQFSGRDYEQYF
TRBV7-9	.	.	TRBJ2-1	TGTGCCAGCAGCCAGGGGGGAGTTTACAATGAGCAGTTCTTC	CASSQGGVYNEQFF
TRBV7-8	.	.	TRBJ1-3	TGTGCCAGCAGCTTAGCCCACGGCCCGGGTCCAAGTAACACCATATATTTT	CASSLAHGPGPSNTIYF
TRBV11-2	.	TRBD1	TRBJ2-2	TGTGCCAGCACCCACCAACCGCCGAGGGGGCGAAGAACCGGGGAGCTGTTTTTT	CASTHQPPRGRRTGELFF
TRBV15	once	.	TRBJ2-7	TGTGCCACCGGTGAAGCCGGGCAGTACTTC	CATGEAGQYF
TRBV29-1	.	TRBD1	TRBJ2-7	TGCAGCGTTGAAGACGAGGGACAGGGAGGTTACGAGCAGTACTTC	CSVEDEGQGGYEQYF
TRBV6-1	.	.	TRBJ2-7	TGTGCCAGCAGTCCCAGGGGAGCCTACGAGCAGTACTTC	CASSPRGAYEQYF
TRBV7-9	once	TRBD1	TRBJ2-7	TGTGCCAGCAGCCCCCGGATCCGGGACAGAGTCTACGAGCAGTACTTC	CASSPRIRDRVYEQYF
TRBV4-1	.	.	TRBJ2-3	TGCGCCAGCAGCCAAGTTGGAGTAATTACGGATACGCAGTATTTT	CASSQVGVITDTQYF
TRBV5-1	.	.	TRBJ2-4	TGCGCCAGCAGCTGGACAGTGTTAGGCAAAAACATTCAGTACTTC	CASSWTVLGKNIQYF
TRBV21-1	once	.	TRBJ2-5	TGTGCCAGCAGCGACTCCCCCCGCCAGGCGGGCACCCAGTACTTC	CASSDSPRQAGTQYF
TRBV7-9	.	TRBD2	TRBJ2-7	TGTGCCAGCACCCTGAGGACTAGCGGGAGTCACCACGAGCAGTACTTC	CASTLRTSGSHHEQYF
TRBV4-1	.	.	TRBJ1-2	TGCGCCAGCAGCCAAGATGTAGACTATGGCTACACCTTC	CASSQDVDYGYTF
TRBV27	.	.	TRBJ2-7	TGTGCCAGCAGTAGGTCTGGCAGAACAAACGAGCAGTACTTC	CASSRSGRTNEQYF
TRBV6-1	.	.	TRBJ1-4	TGTGCCAGCAGTGAAGGAGGTTACCTTGCAACTAATGAAAAACTGTTTTTT	CASSEGGYLATNEKLFF
TRBV5-1	few	.	TRBJ1-1	TGCGCCAGCAGCTTGGGAAGTGAAGCTTTCTTT	CASSLGSEAFF
TRBV11-3	.	TRBD2	TRBJ2-1	TGTGCCAGCAGCCCGCTTACGGGAGGGTACAATGAGCAGTTCTTC	CASSPLTGGYNEQFF
TRBV27	.	.	TRBJ2-1	TGTGCCAGCAGCGTAGGGCCAAAGAATGAGCAGTTCTTC	CASSVGPKNEQFF
TRBV7-9	.	.	TRBJ2-6	TGTGCCAGCAGCTTAGGACAGTCTGGGGCCAACGTCCTGACTTTC	CASSLGQSGANVLTF
TRBV7-9	.	TRBD2	TRBJ2-3	TGTGCCAGCAGGACCGGGACTAGAGGCACAGATACGCAGTATTTT	CASRTGTRGTDTQYF
TRBV30	.	TRBD1	TRBJ1-5	TGTGCCTGGAGTGAGGGCTACAGGGGTTGGCAGCCCCAGCATTTT	CAWSEGYRGWQPQHF
TRBV27	.	.	TRBJ2-3	TGTGCCAGCAGTTTATCTGGGACAGATACGCAGTATTTT	CASSLSGTDTQYF
TRBV10-1	.	.	TRBJ1-5	TGCGTCATCGCAGGGGCGGCCAATCAGCCCCAGCATTTT	CVIAGAANQPQHF
TRBV4-3	.	.	TRBJ2-1	TGCGCCAGCAGCCAAGGGTTGGGAGGGGGTGAGCAGTTCTTC	CASSQGLGGGEQFF
TRBV7-2	.	.	TRBJ1-5	TGTGCCAGCAGCCAATACAGGGCCCCCAATCAGCCCCAGCATTTT	CASSQYRAPNQPQHF
TRBV10-1	.	TRBD1	TRBJ2-7	TGCGCCAGCAGTGAGTCGGGACAGTCCTACGAGCAGTACTTC	CASSESGQSYEQYF
TRBV19	.	.	TRBJ2-7	TGTGCCAGTTCGGGGGCTATCAGCTCCTACGAGCAGTACTTC	CASSGAISSYEQYF
TRBV5-1	.	TRBD1	TRBJ2-7	TGCGCCAGCAGCGCCCGGGACAGGGTTTTATACGAGCAGTACTTC	CASSARDRVLYEQYF
TRBV5-8	.	.	TRBJ1-4	TGTGCCAGCAGCTTAGGGCAGGCGGCCCCAAAACTGTTTTTT	CASSLGQAAPKLFF
TRBV27	.	.	TRBJ2-7	TGTGCCAGCAGTTTCAGTCGGGCAGTCTCCTACGAGCAGTACTTC	CASSFSRAVSYEQYF
TRBV5-5	.	TRBD2	TRBJ2-1	TGTGCCAGCAGCGCCCTAGCGGGAGCAGCCTACAATGAGCAGTTCTTC	CASSALAGAAYNEQFF
TRBV5-4	once	.	TRBJ2-1	TGTGCCAGCAGCTTGGGGGCCGAGCAGTTCTTC	CASSLGAEQFF
TRBV7-9	.	.	TRBJ1-5	TGTGCCAGCAGCCGGGGAGAGGCAGTCAGCAATCAGCCCCAGCATTTT	CASSRGEAVSNQPQHF
TRBV27	.	TRBD2	TRBJ2-1	TGTGCCAGCAGTCCCAGTGTTAGCGGGAGGGTTGATGAGCAGTTCTTC	CASSPSVSGRVDEQFF
TRBV14	.	.	TRBJ1-2	TGTGCCAGCAGCCGGACGGAAACTAACTATGGCTACACCTTC	CASSRTETNYGYTF
TRBV25-1	.	.	TRBJ1-1	TGTGCCAGCAGTGCCCAATGGACGATGAACACTGAAGCTTTCTTT	CASSAQWTMNTEAFF
TRBV9	.	.	TRBJ2-3	TGTGCCAGCAGCGTAGGGGTCGCGGACTACAGCGATACGCAGTATTTT	CASSVGVADYSDTQYF